The 20 T cell receptor beta chains below were found in one sample sequenced in a study of blood T cells in healthy people across ages. Combining a sample-barcoded 5' primer with a J-beta primer mix, a second PCR ran for about 7 to 11 cycles. TCRdb fed the 5' RACE reads into MiXCR, producing one record per CDR3 protein. This table holds 1.5 million to 2 million distinct CDR3 sequences, approximately 32% found once. Sequenced: blood. The source of these receptors is a woman aged 25 to 45 in good health.

This chain links TRBV5-1 with TRBJ1-1; D perhaps matches TRBD1 (5 bases). The V gene lost 2 bases and the J gene lost 5 bases, with 19 bases spanning the gap. This CDR3 spans 16 amino acids. The germline gives CDR1 SGHRS, CDR2 YFSETQ. CDR3 region: CASSLGAKVGSTEAFF. Here the CDR3 DNA reads TGCGCCAGCAGCTTAGGGGCGAAGGTCGGAAGTACTGAAGCTTTCTTT. Full variable domain (outside the CDR3, taken from reference TRBV5-1 and TRBJ1-1): KAGVTQTPRYLIKTRGQQVTLSCSPISGHRSVSWYQQTPGQGLQFLFEYFSETQRNKGNFPGRFSGRQFSNSRSEMNVSTLELGDSALYLCASSLGAKVGSTEAFFGQGTRLTVV.

This clonotype was recorded only once. V and J are TRBV25-1 and TRBJ1-2; D call uncertain. There are 11 residues in the CDR3. V was shortened by 4 bases and J by 10 bases, with 10 bases between the two germline ends. Germline V gives CDR1 MGHDK, CDR2 SYGVNS. The CDR3 sequence is CASSGVLAYTF. As DNA, the CDR3 is TGTGCCAGCAGTGGGGTCCTCGCCTACACCTTC.

The chain is built from TRBV30 and TRBJ2-1; a weak D match, TRBD2 (6 bases). V dropped 6 bases and J dropped 0 bases, with 9 bases sitting between them. CDR3 length: 13 amino acids. Germline V gene lookup returns CDR1 GTSNPN and CDR2 SVGIG (reference sequence). CDR3 loop: CACKEGSYNEQFF. In DNA, the CDR3 is TGTGCCTGCAAGGAGGGCTCCTACAATGAGCAGTTCTTC.

This clonotype has more than one count but fewer than ten. The chain links TRBV6-6 to TRBJ1-4, with no clear D. Per the germline V gene, CDR1 is MNHNY and CDR2 is SVGAGI (reference sequence). The CDR3 extends over 13 amino acids. V lost 6 bases to trimming and J lost 6 bases, with 11 bases between them. The CDR3 DNA is TGTGCCAGCAGCCGCGCCACCGATGAAAAACTGTTTTTT. This translates into CASSRATDEKLFF.

A word on this clonotype: One junction end does not reproduce the germline sequence, and a read error may be involved. The chain has TRBV25-1 and TRBJ2-5; 8 nucleotides align to TRBD1. CDR1 and CDR2 from the germline V gene are MGHDK and SYGVNS. CDR3 length equals 15 residues. CDR3 DNA: TGTACCAGCAGTGACGACAGGGGCCCGGTCCACGGGCAGTACTTC. The encoded protein is CTSSDDRGPVHGQYF.

In this sample, this clonotype turned up a few times. The chain carries TRBV20-1 and TRBJ1-1, with D possibly being TRBD1 (5 bases). CDR3 length equals 13 residues. From germline, CDR1 is DFQATT and CDR2 SNEGSKA (reference sequence). The V and J ends lost 8 bases and 3 bases respectively, with 16 bases between them. The CDR3 protein is CSTTQVFDTEAFF. Written as DNA, the CDR3 is TGCAGTACAACACAGGTTTTTGACACTGAAGCTTTCTTT.

V usage is TRBV7-6 and J usage is TRBJ2-7, with 7 bases lining up with TRBD2. Germline trimming cut 0 bases from V and 2 bases from J; bases unmatched to any gene: 10. The CDR3 covers 17 residues. Germline-derived CDR1 and CDR2 are SGHVS and FNYEAQ. CDR3 nucleotides: TGTGCCAGCAGCTTAGCGCTAAGCGGGGAGACGGCCTACGAGCAGTACTTC. Protein sequence: CASSLALSGETAYEQYF.

CDR3 sequence reads: CSARATSGGPYNEQFF. The CDR3, as DNA: TGCAGTGCTAGGGCGACGAGCGGGGGCCCCTACAATGAGCAGTTCTTC. The rearrangement links TRBV20-1 to TRBJ2-1, with 8 bases aligning to TRBD2. This CDR3 is 16 amino acids long. J lost 2 bases, V lost 3 bases, and 9 bases had no gene match. Germline CDR1 and CDR2: DFQATT and SNEGSKA (reference sequence).

At least ten counts were recorded for this clonotype. J is TRBJ2-5 and V is TRBV20-1; D is uncertain. Germline V CDR1 and CDR2: DFQATT, SNEGSKA (reference sequence). This CDR3 spans 13 amino acids. V lost 4 bases to trimming and J lost 1 base, with 10 bases between them. CDR3 sequence reads: CSATLPSQETQYF. CDR3 nucleotide sequence: TGCAGTGCTACGCTGCCTAGCCAAGAGACCCAGTACTTC.

The sample holds one count of this clonotype. The chain couples TRBV20-1 to TRBJ1-4; no reliable D call. Trimming took off 0 bases at V and 3 bases at J, with 11 bases between the two ends. The CDR3 consists of 15 residues. The germline CDR1 and CDR2 sequences are DFQATT and SNEGSKA (reference sequence). The DNA for the CDR3 is TGCAGTGCTAGAGATGTGGGTTTGGCTAATGAAAAACTGTTTTTT. Its protein product is CSARDVGLANEKLFF.

The chain links TRBV11-2 to TRBJ1-2; possible D gene TRBD1, 5 bases. The germline CDR1 and CDR2 sequences are SGHAT and FQNNGV. The CDR3 length is 15 residues. The V and J ends lost 3 bases and 1 base respectively, with 12 bases between them. This CDR3 reads CASSLEGILNYGYTF. CDR3 nucleotides: TGTGCCAGCAGCTTGGAGGGGATCCTTAACTATGGCTACACCTTC.

CDR3 bases: TGCGCCAGCAGCTTGCCCCATGGCGGGGGGACCCAGTACTTC. Its protein product is CASSLPHGGGTQYF. V usage is TRBV5-1 and J usage is TRBJ2-5; 7 bases are a match to TRBD2. With 1 base clipped from V and 7 bases from J, the junction kept 7 bases outside the gene matches. CDR1 is SGHRS, CDR2 YFSETQ, per germline. The CDR3 extends over 14 amino acids.

This chain links TRBV7-3 with TRBJ1-1; perhaps TRBD1 as D (6 bases). Trimming stripped 5 bases from V and 6 bases from J, with 16 bases between. CDR1 and CDR2 (germline): SGHTA, FQGTGA. This CDR3 is built from 14 residues. CDR3 sequence reads: CASSRGGGAPEAFF. The CDR3 nucleotides are TGTGCCAGCAGCCGAGGTGGGGGCGCCCCTGAAGCTTTCTTT.

In its sample, this clonotype was seen a few times. The chain carries TRBV7-3 and TRBJ2-1, with TRBD2 identical over 11 bases. The germline V gene encodes CDR1 SGHTA and CDR2 FQGTGA. This CDR3 is 16 amino acids long. The trim removed 4 bases at V and 8 bases at J, leaving 10 bases unmatched. The CDR3 loop is CASSSVAGGARDEQFF. The CDR3 bases are TGTGCCAGCAGCTCCGTAGCGGGAGGGGCTAGGGATGAGCAGTTCTTC.

This chain uses TRBV19 with TRBJ1-1, with no clear D. The V end lost 9 bases, the J end lost 1 base, and 9 bases lay between the germline ends. The CDR3 contains 12 residues. Per germline, CDR1 LNHDA and CDR2 SQIVND (reference sequence). In DNA form, the CDR3 reads TGTGCCAGCACGCAGCAGAACACTGAAGCTTTCTTT. Translation: CASTQQNTEAFF.

This chain joins TRBV5-6 and TRBJ2-5; 7 bases fit TRBD1. The CDR3 has 14 residues. The germline V gene has CDR1 SGHDT and CDR2 YYEEEE. Losses at the gene ends were 3 bases for V and 1 base for J; bases not matched to a gene: 3. CDR3 nucleotide sequence: TGTGCCAGCAGCTCGACAGGGTCCCAAGAGACCCAGTACTTC. Translated, it gives CASSSTGSQETQYF.

J is TRBJ2-5 and V is TRBV10-3, with 7 bases matching TRBD2. V shed 4 bases and J 5 bases; nucleotides not matched to a gene: 4. This CDR3 is 13 amino acids long. Germline V gives CDR1 ENHRY, CDR2 SYGVKD. The CDR3 spells CAISGGSRETQYF. In DNA form, the CDR3 reads TGTGCCATCAGTGGCGGGAGTCGGGAGACCCAGTACTTC.

The genes are TRBV12-3 or TRBV12-4 and TRBJ1-5; 12 nucleotides agree with TRBD1. V lost 7 bases to trimming and J lost 6 bases; unmatched junction nucleotides: 10. This CDR3 is built from 16 residues. Here the CDR3 reads CASTIRGTGGLQPQHF. The CDR3 coding sequence is TGTGCCAGCACCATAAGGGGGACAGGGGGCCTTCAGCCCCAGCATTTT.

This clonotype has only a few counts. The chain carries TRBV4-1 and TRBJ2-1; no clear D. The V gene's germline CDR1 is MGHRA and CDR2 YSYEKL. Between the trimmed V and J ends, which lost 4 bases and 4 bases, there was a span of 8 bases. The length of the CDR3 is 13 residues. The CDR3 coding sequence is TGCGCCAGCAGCCCTTGGGAATACAATGAGCAGTTCTTC. Residues: CASSPWEYNEQFF.

V usage is TRBV9 and J usage is TRBJ1-2; 10 positions agree with TRBD1. CDR1 and CDR2 from the germline V gene are SGDLS and YYNGEE. V lost 4 bases to trimming and J lost 11 bases; unmatched junction nucleotides: 8. The CDR3 sequence is 13 residues long. The CDR3, as DNA: TGTGCCAGCAGCTCCCCCAGACAGGGGGCATACACCTTC. It encodes CASSSPRQGAYTF. The full variable domain, rest sourced from reference TRBV9 and TRBJ1-2, is DSGVTQTPKHLITATGQRVTLRCSPRSGDLSVYWYQQSLDQGLQFLIQYYNGEERAKGNILERFSAQQFPDLHSELNLSSLELGDSALYFCASSSPRQGAYTFGSGTRLTVV.